The clone carrying this T cell receptor (beta chain) has just one count. Its antigen is not identified. Donors were healthy Finnish babies undergoing corrective operations for congenital heart defects. Sequencing was performed with immunoSEQ multiplex PCR; in TCRdb, only in-frame clones are kept and a portion is missing. The repertoire includes 57,000 or so clones, 94% of them detected once, and almost 6% sits in the top ten. The sample comes from a study of human thymus T cells. Findings of the study overall: The authors found apparently biased V and J gene usage in thymic and blood repertoires.

This receptor was obtained from a boy younger than two with a congenital heart defect but otherwise immunologically healthy. The sample comprised blood.

CDR3 protein: CASSSPSGGHAEAFF. CDR3 sequence (DNA): TGTGCCAGCAGCTCCCCCTCCGGGGGGCACGCTGAAGCTTTCTTT. The chain combines TRBV7-2 with TRBJ1-1; a weak D match, TRBD1 (6 bases). The CDR3 extends over 15 amino acids. Trimming took off 4 bases at V and 6 bases at J, with 18 bases between the two ends. Germline V lookup: CDR1 SGHTA, CDR2 FQGNSA.